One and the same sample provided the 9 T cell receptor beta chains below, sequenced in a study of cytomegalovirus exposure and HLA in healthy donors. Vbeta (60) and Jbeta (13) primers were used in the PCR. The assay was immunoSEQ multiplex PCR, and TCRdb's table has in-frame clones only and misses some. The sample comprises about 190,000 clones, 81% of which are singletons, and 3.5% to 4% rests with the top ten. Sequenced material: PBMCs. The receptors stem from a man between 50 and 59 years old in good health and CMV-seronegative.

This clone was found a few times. CDR3 loop: CASSPQDSAANYGYTF. CDR3 sequence (DNA): TGTGCCAGCTCACCCCAAGACTCCGCGGCTAACTATGGCTACACCTTC. This rearrangement joins TRBV18 to TRBJ1-2; D ambiguous. Trimming pared 3 bases from V and 0 bases from J, leaving 14 bases between. CDR1 is KGHSH, CDR2 LQKENI, per germline. The CDR3 is 16 amino acids.

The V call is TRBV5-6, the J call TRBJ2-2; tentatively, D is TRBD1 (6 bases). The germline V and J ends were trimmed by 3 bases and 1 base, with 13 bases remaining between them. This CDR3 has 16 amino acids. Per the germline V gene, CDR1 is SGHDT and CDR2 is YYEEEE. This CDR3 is CASSYLDRKNTGELFF. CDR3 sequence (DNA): TGTGCCAGCAGCTATCTGGACAGAAAGAACACCGGGGAGCTGTTTTTT. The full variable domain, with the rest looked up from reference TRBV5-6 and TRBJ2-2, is DAGVTQSPTHLIKTRGQQVTLRCSPKSGHDTVSWYQQALGQGPQFIFQYYEEEERQRGNFPDRFSGHQFPNYSSELNVNALLLGDSALYLCASSYLDRKNTGELFFGEGSRLTVL.

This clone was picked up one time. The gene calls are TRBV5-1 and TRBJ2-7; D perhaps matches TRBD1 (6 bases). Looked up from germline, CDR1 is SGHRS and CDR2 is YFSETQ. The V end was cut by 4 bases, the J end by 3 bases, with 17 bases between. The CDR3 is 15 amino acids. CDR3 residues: CASSGYPTGFYEQYF. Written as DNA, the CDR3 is TGCGCCAGCAGCGGTTACCCAACAGGGTTCTACGAGCAGTACTTC.

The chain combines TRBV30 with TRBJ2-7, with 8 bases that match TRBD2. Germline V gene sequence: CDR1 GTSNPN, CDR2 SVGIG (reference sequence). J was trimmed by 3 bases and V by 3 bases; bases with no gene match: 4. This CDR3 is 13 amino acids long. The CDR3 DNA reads TGTGCCTGGAGCGGGGGGGCGCGCTACGAGCAGTACTTC. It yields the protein CAWSGGARYEQYF.

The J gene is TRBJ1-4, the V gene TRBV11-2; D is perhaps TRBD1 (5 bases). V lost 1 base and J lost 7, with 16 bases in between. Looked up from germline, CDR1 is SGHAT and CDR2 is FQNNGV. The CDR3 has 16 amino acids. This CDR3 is CASSLVGGAIPEKLFF. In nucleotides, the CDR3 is TGTGCCAGCAGCTTAGTCGGCGGGGCTATACCTGAAAAACTGTTTTTT.

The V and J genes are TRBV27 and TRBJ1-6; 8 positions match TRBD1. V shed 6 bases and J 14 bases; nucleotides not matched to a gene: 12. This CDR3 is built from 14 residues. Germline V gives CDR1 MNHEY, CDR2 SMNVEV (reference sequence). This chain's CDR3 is CASSPGTGGPTLHF. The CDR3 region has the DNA TGTGCCAGCAGCCCCGGGACAGGCGGTCCCACCCTCCACTTT.

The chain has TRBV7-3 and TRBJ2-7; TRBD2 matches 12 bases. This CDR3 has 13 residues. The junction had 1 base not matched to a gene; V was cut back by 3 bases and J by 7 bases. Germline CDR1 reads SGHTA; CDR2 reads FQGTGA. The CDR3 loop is CASSFGLAGEQYF. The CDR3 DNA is TGTGCCAGCAGCTTCGGACTAGCGGGGGAGCAGTACTTC.

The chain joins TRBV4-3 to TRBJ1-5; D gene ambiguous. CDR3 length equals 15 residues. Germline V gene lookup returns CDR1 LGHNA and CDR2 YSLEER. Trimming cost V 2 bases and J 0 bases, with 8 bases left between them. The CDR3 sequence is CASSQHRDSNQPQHF. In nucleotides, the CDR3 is TGCGCCAGCAGCCAACACAGAGATAGCAATCAGCCCCAGCATTTT.

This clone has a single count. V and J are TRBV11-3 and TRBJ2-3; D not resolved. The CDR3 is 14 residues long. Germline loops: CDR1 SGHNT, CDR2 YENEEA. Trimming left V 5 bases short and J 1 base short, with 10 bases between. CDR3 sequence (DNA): TGTGCCAGCAGCCCGAACCGGGGCACAGATACGCAGTATTTT. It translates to CASSPNRGTDTQYF.